The sequence of this TCR beta chain was determined in a study of cytomegalovirus exposure and HLA in healthy donors. This clone was detected only once. The table came from immunoSEQ multiplex PCR; TCRdb's copy has only in-frame clones and leaves some out. The table shows over 250,000 clones, with about nine tenths occurring only once. The CDR3 loop spans 14 amino acids. Germline assignment: CDR1 MDHEN and CDR2 SYDVKM. The V end lost 3 bases, the J end lost 0 bases, and 8 bases lay between the germline ends. V gene TRBV28 combines with J gene TRBJ1-2; D gene uncertain. Material: PBMCs. This TCR was sampled from a woman aged 30 to 39 in good health and CMV-seropositive. CDR3 DNA: TGTGCCAGCAGTTTCGTCAGCACTAACTATGGCTACACCTTC. Protein: CASSFVSTNYGYTF.